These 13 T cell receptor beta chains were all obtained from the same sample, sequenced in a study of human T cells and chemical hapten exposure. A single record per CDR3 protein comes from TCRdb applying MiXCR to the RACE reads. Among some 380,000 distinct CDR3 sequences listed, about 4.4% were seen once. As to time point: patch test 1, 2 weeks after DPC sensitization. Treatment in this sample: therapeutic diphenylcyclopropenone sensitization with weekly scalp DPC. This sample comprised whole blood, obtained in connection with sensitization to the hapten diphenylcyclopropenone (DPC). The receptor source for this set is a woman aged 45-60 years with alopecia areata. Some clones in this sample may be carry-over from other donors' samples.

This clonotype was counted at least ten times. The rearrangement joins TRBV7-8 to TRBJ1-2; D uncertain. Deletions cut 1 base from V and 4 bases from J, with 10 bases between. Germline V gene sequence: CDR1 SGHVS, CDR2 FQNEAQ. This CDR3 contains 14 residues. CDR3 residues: CASSLDTTRYGYTF. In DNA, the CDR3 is TGTGCCAGCAGCTTAGATACGACCCGCTATGGCTACACCTTC.

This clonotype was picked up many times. The CDR3 DNA sequence: TGCGCCAGCAGCTCTAGAGGGACAGGCCGCGCGAACACCGGGGAGCTGTTTTTT. It specifies CASSSRGTGRANTGELFF. The V and J genes are TRBV5-1 and TRBJ2-2; TRBD1 agrees at 8 bases. The CDR3 contains 18 residues. Germline CDR1 and CDR2: SGHRS and YFSETQ. J was trimmed by 0 bases and V by 3 bases; bases with no gene match: 10.

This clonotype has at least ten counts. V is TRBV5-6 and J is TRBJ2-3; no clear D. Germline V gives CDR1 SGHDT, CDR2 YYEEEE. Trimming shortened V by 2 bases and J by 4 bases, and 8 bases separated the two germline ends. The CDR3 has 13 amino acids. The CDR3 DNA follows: TGTGCCAGCAGCTTCGGATTCCCAGATACGCAGTATTTT. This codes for CASSFGFPDTQYF.

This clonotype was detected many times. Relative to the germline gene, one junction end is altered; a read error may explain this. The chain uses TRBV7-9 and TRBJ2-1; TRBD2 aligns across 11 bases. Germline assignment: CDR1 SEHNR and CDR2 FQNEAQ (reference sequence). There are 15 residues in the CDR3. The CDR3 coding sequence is TGTGCCAGCAGCGTAGCGGGGGGGCGTCGGAATGAGCAGTTCTTC. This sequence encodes CASSVAGGRRNEQFF.

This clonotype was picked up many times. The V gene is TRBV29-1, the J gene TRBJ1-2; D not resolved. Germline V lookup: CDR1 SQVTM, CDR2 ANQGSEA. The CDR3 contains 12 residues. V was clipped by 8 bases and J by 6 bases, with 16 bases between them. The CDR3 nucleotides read TGCAGCTTGCCACTGGGCGTAAATGGCTACACCTTC. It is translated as CSLPLGVNGYTF.

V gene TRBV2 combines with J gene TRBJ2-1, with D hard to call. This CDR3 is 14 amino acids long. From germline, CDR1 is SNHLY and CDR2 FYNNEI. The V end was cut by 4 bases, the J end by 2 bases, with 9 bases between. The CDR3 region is CASSGDSAYNEQFF. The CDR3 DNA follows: TGTGCCAGCAGTGGGGATTCGGCCTACAATGAGCAGTTCTTC.

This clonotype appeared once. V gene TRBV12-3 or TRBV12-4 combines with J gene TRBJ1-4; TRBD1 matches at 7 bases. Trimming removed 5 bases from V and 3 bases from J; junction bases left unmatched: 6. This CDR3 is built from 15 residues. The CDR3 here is CASSPTGVANEKLFF. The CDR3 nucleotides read TGTGCCAGCAGTCCTACAGGGGTAGCTAATGAAAAACTGTTTTTT.

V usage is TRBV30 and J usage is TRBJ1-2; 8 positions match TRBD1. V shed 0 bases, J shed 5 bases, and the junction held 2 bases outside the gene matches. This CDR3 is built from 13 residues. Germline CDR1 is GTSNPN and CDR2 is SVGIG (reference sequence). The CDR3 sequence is CAWSVRTGYGYTF. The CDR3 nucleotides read TGTGCCTGGAGTGTAAGGACAGGGTATGGCTACACCTTC. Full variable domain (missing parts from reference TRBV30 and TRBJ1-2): SQTIHQWPATLVQPVGSPLSLECTVEGTSNPNLYWYRQAAGRGLQLLFYSVGIGQISSEVPQNLSASRPQDRQFILSSKKLLLSDSGFYLCAWSVRTGYGYTFGSGTRLTVV.

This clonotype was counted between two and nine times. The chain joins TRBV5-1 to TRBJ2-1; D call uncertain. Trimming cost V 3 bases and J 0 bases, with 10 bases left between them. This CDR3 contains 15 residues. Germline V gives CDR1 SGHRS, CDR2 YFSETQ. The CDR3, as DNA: TGCGCCAGCAGCTCCCGGACGTACTCCTACAATGAGCAGTTCTTC. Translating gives CASSSRTYSYNEQFF. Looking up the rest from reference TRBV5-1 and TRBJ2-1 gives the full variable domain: KAGVTQTPRYLIKTRGQQVTLSCSPISGHRSVSWYQQTPGQGLQFLFEYFSETQRNKGNFPGRFSGRQFSNSRSEMNVSTLELGDSALYLCASSSRTYSYNEQFFGPGTRLTVL.

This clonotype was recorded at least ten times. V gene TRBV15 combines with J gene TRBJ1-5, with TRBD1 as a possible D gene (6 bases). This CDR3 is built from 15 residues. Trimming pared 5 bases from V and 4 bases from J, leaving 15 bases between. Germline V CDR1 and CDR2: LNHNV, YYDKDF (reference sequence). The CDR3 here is CATSAHRATNQPQHF. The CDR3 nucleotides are TGTGCCACCAGCGCCCACAGGGCCACTAATCAGCCCCAGCATTTT.

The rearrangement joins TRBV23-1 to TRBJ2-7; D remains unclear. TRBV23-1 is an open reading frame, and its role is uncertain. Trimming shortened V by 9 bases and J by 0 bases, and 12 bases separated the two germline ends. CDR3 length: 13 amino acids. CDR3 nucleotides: TGCGCCAGGCGGTCCGCAGGCTCCTACGAGCAGTACTTC. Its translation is CARRSAGSYEQYF.

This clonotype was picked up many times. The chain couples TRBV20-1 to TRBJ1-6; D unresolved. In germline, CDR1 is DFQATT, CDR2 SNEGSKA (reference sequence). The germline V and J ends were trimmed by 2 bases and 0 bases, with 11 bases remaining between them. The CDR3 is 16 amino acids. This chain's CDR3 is CSARFPDSSYNSPLHF. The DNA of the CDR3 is TGCAGTGCTAGATTCCCTGATAGCTCCTATAATTCACCCCTCCACTTT.

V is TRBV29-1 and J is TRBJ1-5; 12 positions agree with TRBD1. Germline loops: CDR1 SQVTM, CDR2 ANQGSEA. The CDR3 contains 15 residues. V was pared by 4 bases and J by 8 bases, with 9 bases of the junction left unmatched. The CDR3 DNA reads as TGCAGCGTTGCACTGGGGACAGGGGGCAGGGAGCCCCAGCATTTT. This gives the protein CSVALGTGGREPQHF. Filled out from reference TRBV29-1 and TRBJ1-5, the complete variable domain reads SAVISQKPSRDICQRGTSLTIQCQVDSQVTMMFWYRQQPGQSLTLIATANQGSEATYESGFVIDKFPISRPNLTFSTLTVSNMSPEDSSIYLCSVALGTGGREPQHFGDGTRLSIL.